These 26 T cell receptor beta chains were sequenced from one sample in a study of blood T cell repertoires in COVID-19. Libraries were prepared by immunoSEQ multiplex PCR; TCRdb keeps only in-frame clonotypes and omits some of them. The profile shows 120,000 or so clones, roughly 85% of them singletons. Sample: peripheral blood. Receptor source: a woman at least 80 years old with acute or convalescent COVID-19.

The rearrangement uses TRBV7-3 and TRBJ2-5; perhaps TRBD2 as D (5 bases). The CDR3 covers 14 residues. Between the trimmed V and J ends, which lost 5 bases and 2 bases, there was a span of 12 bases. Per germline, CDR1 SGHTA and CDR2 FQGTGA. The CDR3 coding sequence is TGTGCCAGCAGCCCCCCGGGGTGGCAAGAGACCCAGTACTTC. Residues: CASSPPGWQETQYF.

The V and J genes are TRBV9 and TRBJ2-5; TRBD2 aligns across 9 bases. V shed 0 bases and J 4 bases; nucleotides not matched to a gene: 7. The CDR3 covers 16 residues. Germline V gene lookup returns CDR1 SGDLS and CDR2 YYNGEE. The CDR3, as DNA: TGTGCCAGCAGCGTAGCTAGGGTAGCGGGGGCAGAGACCCAGTACTTC. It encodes CASSVARVAGAETQYF. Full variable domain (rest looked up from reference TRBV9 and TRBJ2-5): DSGVTQTPKHLITATGQRVTLRCSPRSGDLSVYWYQQSLDQGLQFLIQYYNGEERAKGNILERFSAQQFPDLHSELNLSSLELGDSALYFCASSVARVAGAETQYFGPGTRLLVL.

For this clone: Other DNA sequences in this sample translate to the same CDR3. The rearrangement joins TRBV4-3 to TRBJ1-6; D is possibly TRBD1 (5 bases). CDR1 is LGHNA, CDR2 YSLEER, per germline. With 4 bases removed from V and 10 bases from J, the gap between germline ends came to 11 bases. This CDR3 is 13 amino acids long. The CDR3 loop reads CASSPQGNSPLHF. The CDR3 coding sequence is TGCGCCAGCAGCCCCCAGGGAAACTCACCCCTCCACTTT.

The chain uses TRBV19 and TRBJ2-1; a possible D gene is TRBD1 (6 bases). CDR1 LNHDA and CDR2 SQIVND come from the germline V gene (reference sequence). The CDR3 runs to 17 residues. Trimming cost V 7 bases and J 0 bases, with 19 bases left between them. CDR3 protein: CASNYQGIKSSYNEQFF. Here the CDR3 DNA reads TGTGCCAGTAACTATCAGGGGATCAAAAGCTCCTACAATGAGCAGTTCTTC.

CDR3 residues: CASSLSVSYEQYV. The CDR3, as DNA: TGTGCCAGCAGCTTATCGGTTTCCTACGAGCAGTACGTC. The V and J genes are TRBV11-1 and TRBJ2-7; D is undetermined. Trimming took 2 bases from V and 1 from J, leaving 6 bases between them. The CDR3 length is 13 residues. Germline V gene lookup returns CDR1 SGHAT and CDR2 FQDESV (reference sequence).

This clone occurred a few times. CDR3 residues: CASSLSGGGYTDTQYF. The CDR3 nucleotides read TGTGCCAGCAGTTTATCTGGCGGGGGGTACACAGATACGCAGTATTTT. The rearrangement joins TRBV27 to TRBJ2-3; 8 bases are a match to TRBD2. V lost 0 bases to trimming and J lost 2 bases; unmatched junction nucleotides: 4. Germline V gene sequence: CDR1 MNHEY, CDR2 SMNVEV (reference sequence). This CDR3 spans 16 amino acids.

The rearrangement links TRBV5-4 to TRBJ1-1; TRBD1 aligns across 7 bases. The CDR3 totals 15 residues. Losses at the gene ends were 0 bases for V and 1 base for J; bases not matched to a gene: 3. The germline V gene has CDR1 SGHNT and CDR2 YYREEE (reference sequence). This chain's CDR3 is CASSLGTGPNTEAFF. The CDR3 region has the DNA TGTGCCAGCAGCTTGGGGACAGGACCGAACACTGAAGCTTTCTTT. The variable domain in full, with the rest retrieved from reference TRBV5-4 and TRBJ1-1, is ETGVTQSPTHLIKTRGQQVTLRCSSQSGHNTVSWYQQALGQGPQFIFQYYREEENGRGNFPPRFSGLQFPNYSSELNVNALELDDSALYLCASSLGTGPNTEAFFGQGTRLTVV.

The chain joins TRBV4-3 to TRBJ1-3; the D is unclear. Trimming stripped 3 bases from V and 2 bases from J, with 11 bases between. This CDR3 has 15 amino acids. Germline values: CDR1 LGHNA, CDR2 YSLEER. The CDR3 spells CASSQERRTGNTIYF. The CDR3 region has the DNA TGCGCCAGCAGCCAGGAGAGAAGGACTGGAAACACCATATATTTT.

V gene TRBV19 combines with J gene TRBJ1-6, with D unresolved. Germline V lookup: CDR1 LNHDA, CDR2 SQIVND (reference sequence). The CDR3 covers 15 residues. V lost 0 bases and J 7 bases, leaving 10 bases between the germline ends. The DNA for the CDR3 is TGTGCCAGTAGTATAGATCTAACGGTGAATTCACCCCTCCACTTT. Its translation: CASSIDLTVNSPLHF.

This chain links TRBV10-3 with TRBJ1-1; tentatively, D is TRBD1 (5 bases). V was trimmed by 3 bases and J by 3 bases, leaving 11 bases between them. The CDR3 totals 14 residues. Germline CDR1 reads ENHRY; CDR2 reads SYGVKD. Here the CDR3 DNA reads TGTGCCATCAGTGACCAGGACAAGCACACTGAAGCTTTCTTT. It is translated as CAISDQDKHTEAFF.

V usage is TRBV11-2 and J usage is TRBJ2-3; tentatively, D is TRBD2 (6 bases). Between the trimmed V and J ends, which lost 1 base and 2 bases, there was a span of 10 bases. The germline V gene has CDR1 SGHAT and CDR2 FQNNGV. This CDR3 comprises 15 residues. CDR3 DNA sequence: TGTGCCAGCAGCTTAGTCGGGGGACTCACAGATACGCAGTATTTT. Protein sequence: CASSLVGGLTDTQYF.

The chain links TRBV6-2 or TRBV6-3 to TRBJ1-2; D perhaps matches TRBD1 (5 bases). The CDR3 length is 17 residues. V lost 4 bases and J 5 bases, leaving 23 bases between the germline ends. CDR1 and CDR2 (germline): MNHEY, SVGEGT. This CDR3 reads CASSFIPAQGLSYGYTF. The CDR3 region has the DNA TGTGCCAGCAGTTTCATTCCGGCTCAGGGACTCTCATATGGCTACACCTTC.

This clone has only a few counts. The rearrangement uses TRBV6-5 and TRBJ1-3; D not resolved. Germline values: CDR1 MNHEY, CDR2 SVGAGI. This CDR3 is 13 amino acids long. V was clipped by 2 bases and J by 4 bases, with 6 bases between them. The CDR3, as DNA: TGTGCCAGCAGTTACGGGCAGGGAAACACCATATATTTT. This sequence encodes CASSYGQGNTIYF.

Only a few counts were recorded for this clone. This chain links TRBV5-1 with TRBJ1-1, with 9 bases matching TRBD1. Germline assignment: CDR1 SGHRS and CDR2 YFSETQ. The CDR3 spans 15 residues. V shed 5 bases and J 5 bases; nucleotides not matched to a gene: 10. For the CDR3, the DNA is TGCGCCAGCAGTCCAAGTAACAGGGGGCGGACTGAAGCTTTCTTT. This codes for CASSPSNRGRTEAFF.

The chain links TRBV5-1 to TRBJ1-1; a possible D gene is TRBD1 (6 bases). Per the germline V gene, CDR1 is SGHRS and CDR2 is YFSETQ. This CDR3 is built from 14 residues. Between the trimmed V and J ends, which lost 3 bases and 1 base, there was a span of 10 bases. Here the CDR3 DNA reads TGCGCCAGCAGCTCACAGGGTTCGAACACTGAAGCTTTCTTT. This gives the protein CASSSQGSNTEAFF.

Written as DNA, the CDR3 is TGCGCCAGCACCGAAACGGGGCGGACTAATAATTCACCCCTCCACTTT. It specifies CASTETGRTNNSPLHF. V is TRBV5-1 and J is TRBJ1-6, with a weak D call TRBD1 (5 bases). This CDR3 is 16 amino acids long. V was shortened by 6 bases and J by 5 bases, with 18 bases between the two germline ends. Looked up from germline, CDR1 is SGHRS and CDR2 is YFSETQ.

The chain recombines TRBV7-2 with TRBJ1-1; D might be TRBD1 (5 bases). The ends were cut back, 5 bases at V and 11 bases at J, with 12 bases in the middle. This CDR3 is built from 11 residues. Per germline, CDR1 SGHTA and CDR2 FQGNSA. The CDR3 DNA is TGTGCCAGCAGCCGGGACTACGGGGCTTTCTTT. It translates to CASSRDYGAFF.

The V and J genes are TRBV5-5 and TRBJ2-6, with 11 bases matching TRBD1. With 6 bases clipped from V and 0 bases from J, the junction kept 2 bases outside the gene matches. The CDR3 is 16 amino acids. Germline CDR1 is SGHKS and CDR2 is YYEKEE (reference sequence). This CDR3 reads CASTGTGGSGANVLTF. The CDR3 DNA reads TGTGCCAGCACCGGGACAGGGGGCTCTGGGGCCAACGTCCTGACTTTC.

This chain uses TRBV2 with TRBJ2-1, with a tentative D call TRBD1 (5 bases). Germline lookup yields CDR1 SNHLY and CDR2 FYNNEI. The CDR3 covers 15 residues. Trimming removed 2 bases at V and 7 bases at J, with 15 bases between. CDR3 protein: CASSERRDFRNEQFF. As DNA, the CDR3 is TGTGCCAGCAGTGAACGCAGGGATTTTAGAAATGAGCAGTTCTTC.

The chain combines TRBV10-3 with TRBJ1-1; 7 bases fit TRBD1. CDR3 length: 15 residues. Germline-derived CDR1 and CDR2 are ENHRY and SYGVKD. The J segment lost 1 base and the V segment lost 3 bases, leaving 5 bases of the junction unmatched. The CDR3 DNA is TGTGCCATCAGTGACCCCGGGACAGAGAACACTGAAGCTTTCTTT. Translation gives CAISDPGTENTEAFF.

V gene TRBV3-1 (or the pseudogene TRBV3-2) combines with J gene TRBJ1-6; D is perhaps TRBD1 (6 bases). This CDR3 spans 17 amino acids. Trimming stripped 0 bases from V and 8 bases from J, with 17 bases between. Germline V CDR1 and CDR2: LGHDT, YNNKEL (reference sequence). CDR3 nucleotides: TGTGCCAGCAGCCAAGATGTGGGGGCTCCTTATGATTCACCCCTCCACTTT. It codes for CASSQDVGAPYDSPLHF.

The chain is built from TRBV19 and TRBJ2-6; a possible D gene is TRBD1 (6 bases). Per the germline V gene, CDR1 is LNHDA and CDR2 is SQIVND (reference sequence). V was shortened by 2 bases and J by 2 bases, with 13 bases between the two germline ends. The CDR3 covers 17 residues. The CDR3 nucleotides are TGTGCCAGTAGTATAAGGGGGACGGAACCTGGGGCCAACGTCCTGACTTTC. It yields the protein CASSIRGTEPGANVLTF.

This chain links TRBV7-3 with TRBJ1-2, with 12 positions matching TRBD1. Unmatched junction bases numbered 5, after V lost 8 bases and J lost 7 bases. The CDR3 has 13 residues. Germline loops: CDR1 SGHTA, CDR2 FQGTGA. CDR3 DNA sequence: TGTGCCAGCGGGACAGGGGGCGGAGGTGGCTACACCTTC. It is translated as CASGTGGGGGYTF.

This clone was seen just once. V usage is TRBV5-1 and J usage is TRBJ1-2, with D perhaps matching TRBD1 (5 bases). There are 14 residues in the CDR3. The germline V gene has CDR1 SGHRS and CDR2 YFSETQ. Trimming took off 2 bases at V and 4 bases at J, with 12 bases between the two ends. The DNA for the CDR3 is TGCGCCAGCAGCTTCGAAGGGGCTGTCTATGGCTACACCTTC. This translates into CASSFEGAVYGYTF.

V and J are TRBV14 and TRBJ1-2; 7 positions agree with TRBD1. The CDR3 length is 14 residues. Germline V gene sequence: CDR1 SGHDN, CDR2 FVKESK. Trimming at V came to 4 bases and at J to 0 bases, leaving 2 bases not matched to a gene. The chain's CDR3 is CASSRTGSNYGYTF. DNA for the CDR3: TGTGCCAGCAGCCGGACAGGATCTAACTATGGCTACACCTTC. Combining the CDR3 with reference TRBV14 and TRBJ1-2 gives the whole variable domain EAGVTQFPSHSVIEKGQTVTLRCDPISGHDNLYWYRRVMGKEIKFLLHFVKESKQDESGMPNNRFLAERTGGTYSTLKVQPAELEDSGVYFCASSRTGSNYGYTFGSGTRLTVV.

The CDR3 region is CASRGNQPQHF. CDR3 sequence (DNA): TGCGCCAGCCGCGGAAATCAGCCCCAGCATTTT. The rearrangement links TRBV23-1 to TRBJ1-5, with D unclear. TRBV23-1 is annotated as an ORF whose role is uncertain. V lost 8 bases and J 4 bases, leaving 6 bases between the germline ends. CDR3 length: 11 residues.